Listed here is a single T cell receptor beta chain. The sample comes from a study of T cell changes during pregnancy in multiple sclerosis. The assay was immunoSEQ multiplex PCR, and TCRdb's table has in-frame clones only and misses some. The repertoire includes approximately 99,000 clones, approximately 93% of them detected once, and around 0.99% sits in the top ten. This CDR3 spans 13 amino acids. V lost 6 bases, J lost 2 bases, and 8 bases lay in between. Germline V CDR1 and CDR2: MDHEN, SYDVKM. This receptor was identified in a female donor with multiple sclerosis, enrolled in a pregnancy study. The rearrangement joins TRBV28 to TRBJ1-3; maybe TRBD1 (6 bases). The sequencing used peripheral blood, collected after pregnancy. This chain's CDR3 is CASSPGAGNTIYF. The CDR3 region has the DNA TGTGCCAGCAGCCCAGGGGCTGGAAACACCATATATTTT.